What follows are 23 T cell receptor beta chains derived from one specimen sequenced in a study of blood T cell repertoires in COVID-19. Libraries were prepared by immunoSEQ multiplex PCR; TCRdb keeps only in-frame clonotypes and omits some of them. The sample yields nearly 300,000 clones, around 85% seen once. Sequences were obtained from peripheral blood. The receptors stem from a human donor with COVID-19, enrolled during active disease. The donor label of this sample is uncertain.

The chain joins TRBV5-4 to TRBJ2-5; D perhaps matches TRBD1 (5 bases). Germline-derived CDR1 and CDR2 are SGHNT and YYREEE (reference sequence). This CDR3 spans 13 amino acids. V dropped 10 bases and J dropped 5 bases, with 18 bases sitting between them. This chain's CDR3 is CACAAGKGETQYF. CDR3 in DNA: TGTGCCTGCGCGGCAGGGAAGGGGGAGACCCAGTACTTC.

The CDR3 DNA follows: TGTGCCAGCAGCAAGACTAGCGGCCTATCCGGAACCCAGTACTTC. Translation gives CASSKTSGLSGTQYF. The chain carries TRBV28 and TRBJ2-5, with 9 bases that match TRBD2. Germline V gene lookup returns CDR1 MDHEN and CDR2 SYDVKM. V lost 6 bases and J lost 8; bases outside the gene matches: 13. The CDR3 covers 15 residues.

This clone was recorded only once. CDR3 in DNA: TGTGCTAGTGGTACGATAACGGGATCACCCCTCCACTTT. Translation gives CASGTITGSPLHF. The chain joins TRBV12-5 to TRBJ1-6, with D unclear. Trimming removed 5 bases at V and 10 bases at J, with 12 bases between. Per germline, CDR1 LGHNT and CDR2 FRNRAP. The CDR3 contains 13 residues.

This chain uses TRBV29-1 with TRBJ2-5, with D perhaps matching TRBD2 (5 bases). The CDR3 extends over 15 amino acids. The V end lost 3 bases, the J end lost 5 bases, and 19 bases lay between the germline ends. Germline V gene sequence: CDR1 SQVTM, CDR2 ANQGSEA. The DNA for the CDR3 is TGCAGCGTTGAGTCTGTGGCGGGTGGTTTCGAGACCCAGTACTTC. The encoded protein is CSVESVAGGFETQYF.

The chain carries TRBV19 and TRBJ1-4, with D tentatively TRBD1 (5 bases). The CDR3 is made up of 12 amino acids. The V gene's germline CDR1 is LNHDA and CDR2 SQIVND (reference sequence). V was pared by 6 bases and J by 5 bases, with 7 bases between. CDR3 nucleotide sequence: TGTGCCAGTAGAAGACAGAATGAAAAACTGTTTTTT. As protein: CASRRQNEKLFF. The full variable domain, with the rest looked up from reference TRBV19 and TRBJ1-4, is DGGITQSPKYLFRKEGQNVTLSCEQNLNHDAMYWYRQDPGQGLRLIYYSQIVNDFQKGDIAEGYSVSREKKESFPLTVTSAQKNPTAFYLCASRRQNEKLFFGSGTQLSVL.

The chain recombines TRBV2 with TRBJ1-4, with D perhaps TRBD1 (6 bases). Looked up from germline, CDR1 is SNHLY and CDR2 is FYNNEI. The CDR3 is made up of 13 amino acids. Deletions cut 6 bases from V and 8 bases from J, with 13 bases between. The CDR3 spells CASSLEGEEKLFF. In DNA, the CDR3 is TGTGCCAGCAGCCTCGAGGGGGAGGAAAAACTGTTTTTT.

This sequence joins TRBV29-1 and TRBJ1-1; possibly TRBD1 for D (6 bases). The V gene lost 4 bases and the J gene lost 1 base, with 16 bases spanning the gap. The CDR3 length is 15 residues. CDR1 is SQVTM, CDR2 ANQGSEA, per germline. Here the CDR3 reads CSVGVQGTENTEAFF. Here the CDR3 DNA reads TGCAGCGTTGGCGTGCAGGGGACCGAGAACACTGAAGCTTTCTTT. The full variable domain, its missing parts supplied by reference TRBV29-1 and TRBJ1-1, is SAVISQKPSRDICQRGTSLTIQCQVDSQVTMMFWYRQQPGQSLTLIATANQGSEATYESGFVIDKFPISRPNLTFSTLTVSNMSPEDSSIYLCSVGVQGTENTEAFFGQGTRLTVV.

The chain combines TRBV19 with TRBJ2-2; D is possibly TRBD1 (5 bases). The germline V and J ends were trimmed by 8 bases and 5 bases, with 12 bases remaining between them. Germline CDR1 LNHDA, CDR2 SQIVND (reference sequence). The CDR3 has 13 amino acids. DNA for the CDR3: TGTGCCAGTTCGACAGCAAGTACCGGGGAGCTGTTTTTT. Its protein is CASSTASTGELFF.

The chain carries TRBV5-6 and TRBJ2-1; 7 nucleotides match TRBD1. V was pared by 5 bases and J by 11 bases, with 13 bases of the junction left unmatched. Germline values: CDR1 SGHDT, CDR2 YYEEEE. The CDR3 is made up of 14 amino acids. DNA of the CDR3: TGTGCCAGCAGTTATGGGACAGATGAAAGGAAGCAGTTCTTC. Translating it yields CASSYGTDERKQFF.

The V and J genes are TRBV3-1 (or the pseudogene TRBV3-2) and TRBJ2-1, with TRBD2 identical over 11 bases. The CDR3 is made up of 17 amino acids. With 0 bases clipped from V and 10 bases from J, the junction kept 11 bases outside the gene matches. Per germline, CDR1 LGHDT and CDR2 YNNKEL (reference sequence). For the CDR3, the DNA is TGTGCCAGCAGCCAAGAGCCTAGCGGGAGGCTCGGGGGAGAGCAGTTCTTC. Its protein is CASSQEPSGRLGGEQFF.

V is TRBV4-3 and J is TRBJ2-7; the match to TRBD2 covers 7 bases. This CDR3 region has 15 residues. The germline CDR1 and CDR2 sequences are LGHNA and YSLEER. V lost 3 bases, J lost 0 bases, and 5 bases stayed unmatched. The CDR3: CASSQTSSHSYEQYF. For the CDR3, the DNA is TGCGCCAGCAGCCAGACTAGCTCTCACTCCTACGAGCAGTACTTC.

The chain employs TRBV3-1 (or the pseudogene TRBV3-2) and TRBJ1-1; D remains unclear. With 3 bases removed from V and 4 bases from J, the gap between germline ends came to 9 bases. The germline V gene has CDR1 LGHDT and CDR2 YNNKEL (reference sequence). The CDR3 extends over 13 amino acids. Written as DNA, the CDR3 is TGTGCCAGCAGCCAGTCCCCCCGCACTGAAGCTTTCTTT. It codes for CASSQSPRTEAFF.

The chain uses TRBV24-1 and TRBJ2-2, with 11 bases lining up with TRBD2. The CDR3 consists of 18 residues. The junction had 9 bases not matched to a gene; V was cut back by 4 bases and J by 3 bases. Germline V gene data show CDR1 as KGHDR and CDR2 as SFDVKD. CDR3 nucleotides: TGTGCCACCAGTGACCAAGCACTAGCGGGAGTATACACCGGGGAGCTGTTTTTT. It codes for CATSDQALAGVYTGELFF.

V gene TRBV19 combines with J gene TRBJ2-7, with TRBD2 matching 8 bases. The CDR3 totals 16 residues. Germline V gives CDR1 LNHDA, CDR2 SQIVND (reference sequence). V gave up 3 bases and J gave up 9 bases; unmatched junction bases: 16. The CDR3 bases are TGTGCCAGTAGTATCGGGGTGACTAGCGAGACCTGGGCGCAGTACTTC. Amino acid sequence: CASSIGVTSETWAQYF. Complete variable domain (other parts from reference TRBV19 and TRBJ2-7): DGGITQSPKYLFRKEGQNVTLSCEQNLNHDAMYWYRQDPGQGLRLIYYSQIVNDFQKGDIAEGYSVSREKKESFPLTVTSAQKNPTAFYLCASSIGVTSETWAQYFGPGTRLTVT.

The chain couples TRBV7-9 to TRBJ2-7, with 11 bases identical to TRBD1. CDR3 length equals 14 residues. From germline, CDR1 is SEHNR and CDR2 FQNEAQ (reference sequence). The junction had 8 bases not matched to a gene; V was cut back by 8 bases and J by 5 bases. The DNA for the CDR3 is TGTGCCAGCGTACCGGGACAGGGGGTCCACGAGCAGTACTTC. Translated, it gives CASVPGQGVHEQYF.

The chain has TRBV7-8 and TRBJ2-3; D uncertain. This CDR3 contains 14 residues. Germline CDR1 reads SGHVS; CDR2 reads FQNEAQ. The germline V and J ends were trimmed by 2 bases and 3 bases, with 9 bases remaining between them. DNA for the CDR3: TGTGCCAGCAGCTTATCCCGAGCGACAGATACGCAGTATTTT. The encoded protein is CASSLSRATDTQYF.

The chain couples TRBV11-2 to TRBJ2-1, with 8 bases identical to TRBD2. With 7 bases clipped from V and 4 bases from J, the junction kept 9 bases outside the gene matches. The CDR3 runs 15 residues. Germline CDR1 is SGHAT and CDR2 is FQNNGV. CDR3 in amino acids: CASTKPGREYNEQFF. The CDR3 nucleotides are TGTGCCAGCACCAAGCCCGGGAGGGAATACAATGAGCAGTTCTTC.

The chain links TRBV6-5 to TRBJ2-7; 8 bases match TRBD2. V lost 6 bases and J lost 2; bases outside the gene matches: 6. The CDR3 contains 14 residues. The germline gives CDR1 MNHEY, CDR2 SVGAGI. For the CDR3, the DNA is TGTGCCAGCAGGTTGACTAGCGATACCTACGAGCAGTACTTC. It specifies CASRLTSDTYEQYF.

The chain uses TRBV11-2 and TRBJ2-1; 9 bases are a match to TRBD1. CDR3 length equals 15 residues. Per the germline V gene, CDR1 is SGHAT and CDR2 is FQNNGV. V shed 4 bases, J shed 2 bases, and the junction held 3 bases outside the gene matches. The CDR3 DNA reads as TGTGCCAGCAGCTGGGGGACAGGGACCTACAATGAGCAGTTCTTC. Its translation: CASSWGTGTYNEQFF. The whole variable domain, remainder taken from reference TRBV11-2 and TRBJ2-1, is EAGVAQSPRYKIIEKRQSVAFWCNPISGHATLYWYQQILGQGPKLLIQFQNNGVVDDSQLPKDRFSAERLKGVDSTLKIQPAKLEDSAVYLCASSWGTGTYNEQFFGPGTRLTVL.

The rearrangement links TRBV5-4 to TRBJ2-6; D might be TRBD2 (6 bases). V shed 3 bases and J shed 4 bases, with 17 bases lying between them. The CDR3 extends over 17 amino acids. Germline values: CDR1 SGHNT, CDR2 YYREEE (reference sequence). CDR3 sequence: CASSSPGEYTGANVLTF. The CDR3 bases are TGTGCCAGCAGCTCGCCGGGAGAATATACCGGGGCCAACGTCCTGACTTTC. Full variable domain (outside the CDR3, taken from reference TRBV5-4 and TRBJ2-6): ETGVTQSPTHLIKTRGQQVTLRCSSQSGHNTVSWYQQALGQGPQFIFQYYREEENGRGNFPPRFSGLQFPNYSSELNVNALELDDSALYLCASSSPGEYTGANVLTFGAGSRLTVL.

The genes are TRBV12-3 or TRBV12-4 and TRBJ1-6; 7 positions agree with TRBD1. This CDR3 contains 13 residues. V lost 8 bases to trimming and J lost 6 bases; unmatched junction nucleotides: 4. CDR3 amino acids: CASADRVNSPLHF. As DNA, the CDR3 is TGTGCCAGCGCCGACAGGGTTAATTCACCCCTCCACTTT.

The chain couples TRBV27 to TRBJ1-1, with D perhaps TRBD1 (5 bases). Trimming cost V 6 bases and J 4 bases, with 12 bases left between them. Germline V gene sequence: CDR1 MNHEY, CDR2 SMNVEV (reference sequence). CDR3 length: 13 residues. Written as DNA, the CDR3 is TGTGCCAGCAGGCTTCAGGGCTCCACTGAAGCTTTCTTT. Translated, it gives CASRLQGSTEAFF.

In nucleotides, the CDR3 is TGTGCCAGCAGCTCCGAAGGGACTAGCGGGAGGGCTGAGCAGTTCTTC. This translates into CASSSEGTSGRAEQFF. The J gene is TRBJ2-1, the V gene TRBV7-3; 16 bases line up with TRBD2. This CDR3 is 16 amino acids long. Losses at the gene ends were 4 bases for V and 9 bases for J; bases not matched to a gene: 6. The germline CDR1 and CDR2 sequences are SGHTA and FQGTGA. The whole variable domain, remainder taken from reference TRBV7-3 and TRBJ2-1, is GAGVSQTPSNKVTEKGKYVELRCDPISGHTALYWYRQSLGQGPEFLIYFQGTGAADDSGLPNDRFFAVRPEGSVSTLKIQRTERGDSAVYLCASSSEGTSGRAEQFFGPGTRLTVL.